These 12 T cell receptor beta chains came from one sample sequenced in a study of metastatic and nonmetastatic thyroid tumors. TCRdb redid the clone calls on the PCR reads using MiXCR. The table records 50,000 to 65,000 clones, approximately 4.1% of them present only once. Thyroid surgery took place with no prior treatment in any patient. Sequenced input: blood. The source of these receptors is a female donor with papillary thyroid cancer or a benign thyroid nodule (not recorded which). Some clones in this sample may be carry-over from other donors' samples.

Ten or more counts support this clone. The chain is built from TRBV3-1 and TRBJ2-5; 9 bases fit TRBD2. Germline trimming cut 4 bases from V and 1 base from J; bases unmatched to any gene: 1. This CDR3 has 14 amino acids. CDR1 is LGHDT and CDR2 is YNNKEL in the germline V gene (reference sequence). CDR3: CASSPSGTQETQYF. Here the CDR3 DNA reads TGTGCCAGCAGCCCTAGCGGGACCCAAGAGACCCAGTACTTC.

This clone was seen ten or more times. The V call is TRBV5-5, the J call TRBJ1-6; 7 bases fit TRBD1. With V trimmed by 4 bases and J by 7 bases, 5 bases remained unmatched. This CDR3 has 14 amino acids. The germline V gene has CDR1 SGHKS and CDR2 YYEKEE (reference sequence). The chain's CDR3 is CASSKTGRNSPLHF. CDR3 nucleotides: TGTGCCAGCAGCAAGACAGGGCGGAATTCACCCCTCCACTTT.

This clone was observed many times. The chain is built from TRBV9 and TRBJ1-3; 8 bases are shared with TRBD1. Looked up from germline, CDR1 is SGDLS and CDR2 is YYNGEE. The CDR3 consists of 18 residues. Trimming removed 0 bases from V and 0 bases from J; junction bases left unmatched: 8. For the CDR3, the DNA is TGTGCCAGCAGCGTAGATCCATCCGGACAGGGCTCTGGAAACACCATATATTTT. This sequence encodes CASSVDPSGQGSGNTIYF. Full variable domain (remainder filled in from reference TRBV9 and TRBJ1-3): DSGVTQTPKHLITATGQRVTLRCSPRSGDLSVYWYQQSLDQGLQFLIQYYNGEERAKGNILERFSAQQFPDLHSELNLSSLELGDSALYFCASSVDPSGQGSGNTIYFGEGSWLTVV.

The sample holds many counts of this clone. The gene calls are TRBV20-1 and TRBJ2-3; the match to TRBD2 covers 12 bases. The germline V gene has CDR1 DFQATT and CDR2 SNEGSKA (reference sequence). The ends lost 7 bases at V and 0 bases at J; junction bases unmatched: 8. This CDR3 region has 16 residues. CDR3 DNA sequence: TGCAGTGACGGGTCCGGGACTAGCGGGAGCACAGATACGCAGTATTTT. This encodes CSDGSGTSGSTDTQYF.

This clone was seen many times. This chain uses TRBV5-1 with TRBJ2-3; D is unresolved. Germline V gives CDR1 SGHRS, CDR2 YFSETQ. CDR3 length equals 12 residues. The V gene lost 7 bases and the J gene lost 1 base, with 7 bases spanning the gap. Here the CDR3 DNA reads TGCGCCAGCCCCACCTGCACAGATACGCAGTATTTT. As protein: CASPTCTDTQYF.

This clone has at least ten counts. V is TRBV14 and J is TRBJ1-1; no reliable D call. Germline V gene data show CDR1 as SGHDN and CDR2 as FVKESK. This CDR3 region has 11 residues. V was cut by 3 bases and J by 9 bases, with 8 bases left in between. This chain's CDR3 is CASSHPGQAFF. DNA of the CDR3: TGTGCCAGCAGCCACCCAGGCCAAGCTTTCTTT.

There are many counts of this clone. The chain links TRBV12-3 or TRBV12-4 to TRBJ1-2; D is undetermined. The V end was cut by 6 bases, the J end by 4 bases, with 9 bases between. The CDR3 is 12 residues long. DNA for the CDR3: TGTGCCAGCAGAGACAATCCCTATGGCTACACCTTC. As protein: CASRDNPYGYTF.

This clone was counted ten times or more. This sequence joins TRBV2 and TRBJ2-1; D possibly corresponds to TRBD2 (6 bases). The CDR3 loop spans 12 amino acids. Trimming cost V 4 bases and J 9 bases, with 10 bases left between them. CDR1 is SNHLY, CDR2 FYNNEI, per germline. The CDR3 DNA follows: TGTGCCAGCAGTGGCGGGGTAGGTGAGCAGTTCTTC. Its translation is CASSGGVGEQFF.

Comments on this clone: A read error may account for a junction end that differs from germline. The J gene is TRBJ2-1, the V gene TRBV12-3 or TRBV12-4; D call uncertain. The CDR3 totals 14 residues. CDR3 region: CSSSFLVALNEQFF. The CDR3 nucleotides read TGTTCCAGCAGTTTCCTTGTAGCTCTCAATGAGCAGTTCTTC.

This clone was counted many times. V usage is TRBV28 and J usage is TRBJ2-5; no reliable D call. CDR1 and CDR2 from the germline V gene are MDHEN and SYDVKM. This CDR3 comprises 15 residues. The germline V and J ends were trimmed by 3 bases and 3 bases, with 14 bases remaining between them. The CDR3 DNA sequence: TGTGCCAGCAGTTTGACCGGAAAGCGTAAAGAGACCCAGTACTTC. This gives the protein CASSLTGKRKETQYF.

This clone was seen repeatedly, ten times or more. V and J are TRBV29-1 and TRBJ2-3, with a possible D match to TRBD1 (6 bases). This CDR3 has 13 amino acids. Germline assignment: CDR1 SQVTM and CDR2 ANQGSEA. The CDR3 region is CSHTGTGPDTQYF. As DNA, the CDR3 is TGCAGTCACACAGGAACAGGGCCAGATACGCAGTATTTT.

Ten or more counts support this clone. A much larger clone is a single base away; this may be a read error. Other DNA sequences within the sample encode an identical CDR3. V is TRBV2 and J is TRBJ1-4; D gene ambiguous. CDR3 size: 15 residues. The V gene lost 6 bases and the J gene lost 4 bases, with 15 bases spanning the gap. The V gene's germline CDR1 is SNHLY and CDR2 FYNNEI. CDR3 in amino acids: CASRAMTGNNEKLFF. DNA of the CDR3: TGTGCCAGCAGGGCGATGACGGGGAATAATGAAAAACTGTTTTTT.